The 17 T cell receptor beta chains below come from one sample, sequenced in a study of regulatory T cells in long-lasting Graves disease. Time point indicated: newly diagnosed GD, antithyroid drugs for less than 3 months. PBMCs were the source of the RNA used for TCR sequencing. With iRepertoire HTBI primers and Arm-PCR of CDR3 regions, TCR beta libraries were built. TCRdb used MiXCR to reprocess the multiplex PCR reads, holding one entry per CDR3 protein. The sample consists of about 380,000 distinct CDR3 sequences, roughly 16% of them appearing once. The sequences come from peripheral blood mononuclear cells (PBMCs), collected at new diagnosis, from a patient treated with antithyroid drugs. These receptors were taken from a female donor with Graves disease.

This clonotype was counted ten times or more. The chain employs TRBV6-5 and TRBJ1-5; D is perhaps TRBD1 (6 bases). The CDR3 loop spans 14 amino acids. From germline, CDR1 is MNHEY and CDR2 SVGAGI. V lost 3 bases, J lost 6 bases, and 12 bases lay in between. The CDR3 is CASSYSGGGQPQHF. CDR3 coding DNA: TGTGCCAGCAGTTATTCCGGGGGCGGTCAGCCCCAGCATTTT.

This clonotype has at least ten counts. The chain couples TRBV6-2 or TRBV6-3 to TRBJ2-4; 10 nucleotides match TRBD2. This CDR3 has 15 amino acids. CDR1 is MNHEY and CDR2 is SVGEGT in the germline V gene. J lost 8 bases, V lost 6 bases, and 10 bases had no gene match. The CDR3 region has the DNA TGTGCCAGCAGGAGGCTAGCGGGAGTTTTAGACATTCAGTACTTC. It is translated as CASRRLAGVLDIQYF.

This clonotype was seen ten or more times. V gene TRBV6-1 combines with J gene TRBJ2-7, with D unclear. Germline loops: CDR1 MNHNS, CDR2 SASEGT. V was clipped by 2 bases and J by 4 bases, with 12 bases between them. The CDR3 sequence is 14 residues long. The DNA for the CDR3 is TGTGCCAGCAGTGAATTATTCTCCCGGTACGAGCAGTACTTC. It yields the protein CASSELFSRYEQYF.

This clonotype was recorded at least ten times. For the CDR3, the DNA is TGTGCCAGCAGTTTCCTCGGGACAGGGGAATGGAGCTCCTACGAGCAGTACTTC. Residues: CASSFLGTGEWSSYEQYF. The chain carries TRBV6-5 and TRBJ2-7; 10 bases line up with TRBD1. The CDR3 length is 18 residues. Trimming took 4 bases from V and 0 from J; bases not matched to a gene: 12. Germline V gene lookup returns CDR1 MNHEY and CDR2 SVGAGI.

This chain joins TRBV12-3 or TRBV12-4 and TRBJ2-2, with D perhaps given as TRBD1 or TRBD2 (6 bases each). This CDR3 contains 14 residues. V lost 7 bases, J lost 7 bases, and 16 bases lay in between. The CDR3 is CASTLGGIGGELFF. For the CDR3, the DNA is TGTGCCAGCACCTTAGGGGGGATCGGCGGGGAGCTGTTTTTT.

This clonotype was seen a few times. The gene calls are TRBV13 and TRBJ2-1, with TRBD1 as a possible D gene (6 bases). The CDR3 has 15 amino acids. V lost 3 bases to trimming and J lost 4 bases, with 13 bases between them. Germline V gives CDR1 PRHDT, CDR2 FYEKMQ (reference sequence). The CDR3 reads CASSFTGSHYNEQFF. CDR3 coding DNA: TGTGCCAGCAGCTTCACAGGGAGTCATTACAATGAGCAGTTCTTC. Based on the CDR3 plus reference TRBV13 and TRBJ2-1, the full variable domain is AAGVIQSPRHLIKEKRETATLKCYPIPRHDTVYWYQQGPGQDPQFLISFYEKMQSDKGSIPDRFSAQQFSDYHSELNMSSLELGDSALYFCASSFTGSHYNEQFFGPGTRLTVL.

This clonotype was observed many times. The chain links TRBV28 to TRBJ1-1; 7 nucleotides align to TRBD1. The CDR3 extends over 17 amino acids. The V segment lost 5 bases and the J segment 1 base; nucleotides outside the gene matches: 13. The germline CDR1 and CDR2 sequences are MDHEN and SYDVKM. The CDR3 DNA reads TGTGCCAGCAGTCCAACCTCACAGGGGCCCCAGAACACTGAAGCTTTCTTT. This encodes CASSPTSQGPQNTEAFF.

This clonotype was counted at least ten times. The J gene is TRBJ2-1, the V gene TRBV10-3; TRBD2 matches at 7 bases. The germline V gene encodes CDR1 ENHRY and CDR2 SYGVKD. V lost 0 bases and J lost 8; bases outside the gene matches: 10. The CDR3 totals 16 residues. In DNA, the CDR3 is TGTGCCATCAGTGAGTCTTTGCGGGAGCTCCGGGATGAGCAGTTCTTC. It specifies CAISESLRELRDEQFF.

V usage is TRBV20-1 and J usage is TRBJ2-4, with D possibly being TRBD1 (6 bases). This CDR3 is 12 amino acids long. V was clipped by 2 bases and J by 6 bases, with 8 bases between them. Germline lookup yields CDR1 DFQATT and CDR2 SNEGSKA (reference sequence). CDR3 bases: TGCAGTGCTAGATCACAGGGAAACATTCAGTACTTC. Amino acids: CSARSQGNIQYF.

In this sample, this clonotype turned up many times. The rearrangement joins TRBV24-1 to TRBJ1-2, with D unclear. CDR1 is KGHDR and CDR2 is SFDVKD in the germline V gene. This CDR3 is 14 amino acids long. Between the trimmed V and J ends, which lost 2 bases and 5 bases, there was a span of 11 bases. The CDR3 reads CATSDSGREYGYTF. CDR3 nucleotide sequence: TGTGCCACCAGTGATTCCGGACGCGAATATGGCTACACCTTC.

This clonotype was seen ten or more times. This chain links TRBV5-5 with TRBJ2-1; D tentatively fits TRBD1 or TRBD2 (5 bases each). Germline V CDR1 and CDR2: SGHKS, YYEKEE (reference sequence). The CDR3 covers 15 residues. Trimming took 6 bases from V and 0 from J, leaving 13 bases between them. Here the CDR3 reads CASKGAGSSYNEQFF. Written as DNA, the CDR3 is TGTGCCAGCAAAGGAGCAGGGAGCTCCTACAATGAGCAGTTCTTC.

This clonotype occurred many times. The chain has TRBV7-6 and TRBJ1-6; unclear D gene. Germline V gene sequence: CDR1 SGHVS, CDR2 FNYEAQ. The CDR3 has 14 amino acids. Trimming shortened V by 6 bases and J by 7 bases, and 13 bases separated the two germline ends. The CDR3 DNA reads TGTGCCAGCAGAGAGACTTATGGGAATTCACCCCTCCACTTT. It specifies CASRETYGNSPLHF.

This chain joins TRBV6-1 and TRBJ2-3, with TRBD1 matching over 7 bases. The germline V gene has CDR1 MNHNS and CDR2 SASEGT. The CDR3 covers 15 residues. V gave up 8 bases and J gave up 1 base; unmatched junction bases: 9. CDR3 DNA sequence: TGTGCCAGCCGCATAAGGGGGCGCGGCACAGATACGCAGTATTTT. Amino acid sequence: CASRIRGRGTDTQYF.

This clonotype was seen repeatedly, ten times or more. The chain links TRBV6-2 or TRBV6-3 to TRBJ2-7, with 13 nucleotides matching TRBD2. CDR3 size: 15 residues. Germline loops: CDR1 MNHEY, CDR2 SVGEGT. J lost 0 bases, V lost 6 bases, and 2 bases had no gene match. The CDR3 loop is CASRGLAGSSYEQYF. CDR3 coding DNA: TGTGCCAGCAGGGGACTAGCGGGGAGCTCCTACGAGCAGTACTTC.

V and J are TRBV4-1 and TRBJ2-1, with D maybe TRBD2 (6 bases). V was trimmed by 1 base and J by 5 bases, leaving 9 bases between them. In germline, CDR1 is MGHRA, CDR2 YSYEKL. There are 14 residues in the CDR3. CDR3 in DNA: TGCGCCAGCAGCCAAGGGTGGGGGGACAATGAGCAGTTCTTC. Its protein is CASSQGWGDNEQFF.

This clonotype turned up a few times. This sequence joins TRBV5-4 and TRBJ2-7, with D perhaps matching TRBD2 (6 bases). CDR1 SGHNT and CDR2 YYREEE come from the germline V gene (reference sequence). This CDR3 region has 12 residues. The V end lost 1 base, the J end lost 6 bases, and 8 bases lay between the germline ends. In nucleotides, the CDR3 is TGTGCCAGCAGCTTGCTAGCGAGCGAGCAGTACTTC. It codes for CASSLLASEQYF.

The chain combines TRBV28 with TRBJ2-4; TRBD2 matches 12 bases. J was trimmed by 6 bases and V by 5 bases; bases with no gene match: 5. From germline, CDR1 is MDHEN and CDR2 SYDVKM. This CDR3 is built from 15 residues. In nucleotides, the CDR3 is TGTGCCAGCAGTCAGGAGACTAGCGGGGGAAACATTCAGTACTTC. It codes for CASSQETSGGNIQYF.